This TCR beta chain was recorded in a study of response to subunit inactivated influenza vaccine. Whole-study results and caveats: The authors proposed limited new T cell recruitment per seasonal influenza vaccination.

The V gene end was trimmed by 3 bases and the J gene end by 4 bases; junction bases not matched to a gene: 12. The germline V gene has CDR1 ENHRY and CDR2 SYGVKD. CDR3 length: 18 residues. To note about this clonotype: Its antigen is as yet unknown.

TCRdb re-analysed the RT-PCR reads in MiXCR, keeping a single row per CDR3 protein. This table has over 750,000 distinct CDR3 sequences, 21% appearing once. The V gene is TRBV10-3, the J gene TRBJ2-2; 9 nucleotides match TRBD2. The sample was PBMCs from blood, taken 5 days after vaccination. The clonotype originates from a man between 45 and 60 years old who received an inactivated influenza vaccine. The CDR3, as DNA: TGTGCCATCAGTGAACCCGGTAGTAGCGGGGGACCCACCGGGGAGCTGTTTTTT. Its translation: CAISEPGSSGGPTGELFF.